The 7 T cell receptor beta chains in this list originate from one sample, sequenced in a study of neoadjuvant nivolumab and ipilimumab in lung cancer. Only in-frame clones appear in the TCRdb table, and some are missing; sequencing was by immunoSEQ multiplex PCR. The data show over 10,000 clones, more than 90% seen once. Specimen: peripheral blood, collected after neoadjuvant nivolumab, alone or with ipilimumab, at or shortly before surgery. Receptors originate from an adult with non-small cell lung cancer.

CDR3 residues: CASSPGTSGTGDTQYF. The CDR3 DNA is TGTGCCAGCTCCCCCGGGACTAGCGGGACTGGAGATACGCAGTATTTT. The genes are TRBV18 and TRBJ2-3; 13 bases agree with TRBD2. The CDR3 is 16 amino acids. From germline, CDR1 is KGHSH and CDR2 LQKENI. V shed 6 bases, J shed 5 bases, and the junction held 8 bases outside the gene matches.

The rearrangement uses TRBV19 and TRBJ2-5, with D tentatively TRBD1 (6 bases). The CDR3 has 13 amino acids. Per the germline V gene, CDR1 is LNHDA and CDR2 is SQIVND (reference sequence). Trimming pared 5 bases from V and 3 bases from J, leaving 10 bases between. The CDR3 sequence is CASSQGQEETQYF. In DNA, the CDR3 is TGTGCCAGTAGTCAGGGGCAGGAAGAGACCCAGTACTTC.

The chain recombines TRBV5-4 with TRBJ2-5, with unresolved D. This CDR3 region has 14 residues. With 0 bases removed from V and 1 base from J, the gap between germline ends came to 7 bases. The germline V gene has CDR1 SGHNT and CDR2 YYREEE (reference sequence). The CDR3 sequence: CASSLGRSQETQYF. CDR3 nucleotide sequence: TGTGCCAGCAGCTTGGGCCGGAGCCAAGAGACCCAGTACTTC.

The CDR3 DNA is TGTGCTAGTGTCCAGGGAAACACCGGGGAGCTGTTTTTT. This translates into CASVQGNTGELFF. J is TRBJ2-2 and V is TRBV12-5, with D possibly matching TRBD1 (5 bases). This CDR3 has 13 residues. The V end was cut by 7 bases, the J end by 2 bases, with 8 bases between. Germline loops: CDR1 LGHNT, CDR2 FRNRAP.

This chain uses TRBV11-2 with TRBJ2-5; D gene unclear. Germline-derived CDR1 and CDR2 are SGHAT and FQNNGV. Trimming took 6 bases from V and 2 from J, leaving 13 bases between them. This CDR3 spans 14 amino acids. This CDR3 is CASRPQTNQETQYF. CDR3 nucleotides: TGTGCCAGCAGACCTCAAACAAATCAAGAGACCCAGTACTTC.

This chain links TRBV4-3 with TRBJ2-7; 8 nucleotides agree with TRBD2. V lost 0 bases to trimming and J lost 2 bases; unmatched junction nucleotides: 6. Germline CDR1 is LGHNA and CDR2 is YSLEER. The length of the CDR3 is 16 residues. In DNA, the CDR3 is TGCGCCAGCAGCCAAGAGGCGGGGGGACAAACCTACGAGCAGTACTTC. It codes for CASSQEAGGQTYEQYF.

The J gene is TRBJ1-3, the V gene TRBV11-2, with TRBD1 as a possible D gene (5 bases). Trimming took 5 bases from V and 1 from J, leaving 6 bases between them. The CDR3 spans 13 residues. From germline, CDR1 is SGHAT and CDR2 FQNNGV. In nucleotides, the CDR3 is TGTGCCAGCAGCCAGGGATCTGGAAACACCATATATTTT. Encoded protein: CASSQGSGNTIYF.